This record looks at one TCR beta chain sequence and its context. The antigen remains undetermined. Clones were sequenced by immunoSEQ multiplex PCR, and TCRdb holds only the in-frame ones, with some missing. The top ten hold about 9.8% of the sample, which has more than 150,000 clones, 87% seen once. This record comes from a study of T cell responses to AZD1222 COVID-19 vaccine. Study-level results: Reports indicate that nearly half of spike-specific TCRs are directed at unmutated variant regions. Baseline serology detected seropositivity in only a handful of AZD1222 recipients.

The germline gives CDR1 SGHAT, CDR2 FQDESV (reference sequence). This CDR3 is built from 14 residues. V was pared by 4 bases and J by 3 bases, with 9 bases between. Second-dose intervals near 4 or 12 weeks were combined. The V gene is TRBV11-1, the J gene TRBJ1-4; the D gene is possibly TRBD1 (5 bases). The sequence derives from an adult who received the AZD1222 COVID-19 vaccine. Here the sequenced sample was peripheral blood, taken 28 days after the second AZD1222 dose. The CDR3 protein is CASSSGTANEKLFF. CDR3 in DNA: TGTGCCAGCAGCTCCGGGACGGCTAATGAAAAACTGTTTTTT.